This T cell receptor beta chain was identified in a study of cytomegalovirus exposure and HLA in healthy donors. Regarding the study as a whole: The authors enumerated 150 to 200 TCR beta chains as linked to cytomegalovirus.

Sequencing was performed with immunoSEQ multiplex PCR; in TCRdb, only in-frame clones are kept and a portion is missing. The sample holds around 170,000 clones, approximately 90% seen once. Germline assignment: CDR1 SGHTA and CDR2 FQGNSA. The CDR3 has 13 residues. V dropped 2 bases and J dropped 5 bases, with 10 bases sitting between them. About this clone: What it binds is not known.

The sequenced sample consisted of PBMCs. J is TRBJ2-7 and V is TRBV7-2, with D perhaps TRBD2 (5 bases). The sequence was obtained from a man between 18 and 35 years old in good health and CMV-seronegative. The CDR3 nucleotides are TGTGCCAGCAGCTTACCGGCGGGCGACGAGCAGTACTTC. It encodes CASSLPAGDEQYF.